The clone carrying this T cell receptor beta chain was found a few times. Its antigen is undetermined. Treatment indicated: oral pan-JAK inhibitor, 5-10 mg twice daily. Reverse transcription of extracted RNA yielded cDNA, which provided the sequencing template. TCRdb keeps only in-frame clones here, not all; method: immunoSEQ multiplex PCR. Found here are 190,000 or so clones, 55% to 70% of them singletons; the top ten hold 5.5%. The CDR3 length is 14 residues. Germline CDR1 is SNHLY and CDR2 is FYNNEI. The V end lost 2 bases, the J end lost 0 bases, and 2 bases lay between the germline ends. This sample is part of a study of CD8+ T cells in alopecia areata. About the study: A 6-month off-drug phase came after tofacitinib, which had lasted 6 to 18 months. The authors scored treated patients' severity by affected scalp percentage. Points from the study as a whole: Many expanded lesional clones stayed in scalp and blood while on tofacitinib.

The TCR comes from a human donor with alopecia areata. The source material was CD4+ T cells sorted from blood, sampled at week 24, from a patient treated with tofacitinib. The gene calls are TRBV2 and TRBJ2-6; D is unclear. The DNA of the CDR3 is TGTGCCAGCAGTGAACGCTCTGGGGCCAACGTCCTGACTTTC. It codes for CASSERSGANVLTF.